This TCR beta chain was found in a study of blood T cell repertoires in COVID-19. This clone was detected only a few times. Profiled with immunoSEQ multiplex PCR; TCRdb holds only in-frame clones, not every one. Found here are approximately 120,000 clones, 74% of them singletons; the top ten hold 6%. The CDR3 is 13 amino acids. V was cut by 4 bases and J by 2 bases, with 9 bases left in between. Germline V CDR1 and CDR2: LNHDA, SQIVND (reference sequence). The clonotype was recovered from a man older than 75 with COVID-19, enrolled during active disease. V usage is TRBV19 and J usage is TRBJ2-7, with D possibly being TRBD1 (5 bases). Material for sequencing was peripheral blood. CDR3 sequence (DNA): TGTGCCAGTAGTAAGAGACAGACCTACGAGCAGTACTTC. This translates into CASSKRQTYEQYF.